Listed below are T cell receptor beta chains from one sample, sequenced in a study of T-cell memory formation after mild COVID-19. TCRdb independently ran MiXCR on the 5' RACE reads; one entry per CDR3 protein. The profile shows roughly 120,000 distinct CDR3 sequences, 15% to 20% of them singletons. Sequenced: PBMCs or a T cell subset sorted from them (not recorded which). These receptors were collected from an adult woman who had mild COVID-19 (a few samples of this study predate the infection). Cell type and time point are not known. CDR3s include the opening cysteine and the closing phenylalanine or tryptophan. The D gene is left open where the match is weak. Clone size is shown for a subset of rows, as once, few, many or a class of expanded clone.

j_call,v_call,clone_size,d_call,cdr3_aa,cdr3_nt
TRBJ1-3,TRBV5-1,NA,NA,CASSLAKGNGPGNTIYF,TGCGCCAGCAGCTTGGCCAAAGGGAATGGACCTGGAAACACCATATATTTT
TRBJ2-1,TRBV7-2,few,NA,CASSRRGGTGYNEQFF,TGTGCCAGCAGCCGCAGGGGGGGGACTGGGTACAATGAGCAGTTCTTC
TRBJ2-5,TRBV5-1,many,NA,CASSLYQETQYF,TGCGCCAGCAGCTTGTACCAAGAGACCCAGTACTTC
TRBJ2-1,TRBV20-1,NA,TRBD2,CSASHRTRENEQFF,TGCAGTGCTAGCCACCGGACTAGAGAGAATGAGCAGTTCTTC
TRBJ2-3,TRBV7-3,medium-sized,TRBD2,CASSFSGGAEDTQYF,TGTGCCAGCAGCTTTAGCGGGGGGGCCGAAGATACGCAGTATTTT
TRBJ1-2,TRBV7-6,NA,TRBD1,CASNNRGAYGYTF,TGTGCCAGCAACAACAGGGGAGCCTATGGCTACACCTTC
TRBJ2-7,TRBV4-3,few,TRBD2,CASSQEILAGNYEQYF,TGCGCCAGCAGCCAAGAGATTCTAGCGGGGAACTACGAGCAGTACTTC
TRBJ2-1,TRBV30,few,NA,CAWNRQGIQGYNEQFF,TGTGCCTGGAATAGGCAGGGGATCCAAGGGTACAATGAGCAGTTCTTC
TRBJ1-1,TRBV5-1,NA,TRBD1,CASSLSPGTGGTEAFF,TGCGCCAGCAGCTTAAGCCCCGGGACAGGGGGCACTGAAGCTTTCTTT
TRBJ2-4,TRBV11-2,NA,NA,CASSSYRGDLQYF,TGTGCCAGCAGCTCATACCGAGGGGACTTACAGTACTTC
TRBJ2-3,TRBV7-9,NA,NA,CASRPGVASTDTQYF,TGTGCCAGCAGACCAGGGGTTGCCAGCACAGATACGCAGTATTTT
TRBJ2-4,TRBV24-1,few,NA,CATNAGTLAKNIQYF,TGTGCCACCAATGCGGGAACTCTGGCCAAAAACATTCAGTACTTC
TRBJ2-7,TRBV2,NA,TRBD2,CAGAGGTSDYEQYF,TGTGCCGGGGCGGGGGGCACTTCCGACTACGAGCAGTACTTC
TRBJ2-7,TRBV12-3/TRBV12-4,few,TRBD1,CASTPGQAVYEQYF,TGTGCCAGCACCCCGGGACAGGCTGTATACGAGCAGTACTTC
TRBJ1-1,TRBV29-1,once,NA,CSVVQLNTEAFF,TGCAGCGTTGTACAGCTGAACACTGAAGCTTTCTTT
TRBJ2-7,TRBV20-1,NA,NA,CSAPGLRGSEQYF,TGCAGTGCGCCGGGACTTCGGGGGAGCGAGCAGTACTTC
TRBJ1-4,TRBV5-1,few,TRBD1,CASSLGTGIEKLFF,TGCGCCAGCAGCTTGGGGACAGGGATTGAAAAACTGTTTTTT
TRBJ2-7,TRBV3-1,once,NA,CASSQVGPYEQYF,TGCGCCAGCAGCCAAGTGGGTCCTTACGAGCAGTACTTC
TRBJ2-6,TRBV6-5,few,NA,CASSGDSGANVLTF,TGTGCCAGCAGTGGTGACTCTGGGGCCAACGTCCTGACTTTC
TRBJ2-7,TRBV10-3,few,NA,CAISEPRTAYEQYF,TGTGCCATCAGTGAGCCTCGGACAGCCTACGAGCAGTACTTC
TRBJ2-3,TRBV10-3,NA,TRBD2,CAIRTSLISTDTQYF,TGTGCCATCAGGACTAGCCTTATAAGCACAGATACGCAGTATTTT
TRBJ2-6,TRBV12-3/TRBV12-4,few,NA,CASSLAASGVSGANVLTF,TGTGCCAGCAGTTTGGCCGCTAGTGGGGTTTCTGGGGCCAACGTCCTGACTTTC
TRBJ2-1,TRBV7-3,few,TRBD2,CASSSTSGLNNEQFF,TGTGCCAGCAGCTCGACTAGCGGCTTAAACAATGAGCAGTTCTTC
TRBJ2-7,TRBV9,few,NA,CASSAGTEVYEQYF,TGTGCCAGCAGCGCCGGGACGGAGGTCTACGAGCAGTACTTC
TRBJ1-1,TRBV20-1,few,TRBD1,CSASGGGRAEAFF,TGCAGTGCTAGCGGAGGGGGCCGGGCTGAAGCTTTCTTT
TRBJ2-3,TRBV5-6,few,NA,CASRKRGGPADTQYF,TGTGCCAGCCGGAAGCGTGGGGGCCCGGCAGATACGCAGTATTTT
TRBJ2-7,TRBV30,NA,NA,CAWSLGGEQYF,TGTGCCTGGAGTTTAGGCGGGGAGCAGTACTTC